A single TCR beta chain is shown here with its context. This entry belongs to a study of blood T cell repertoires in COVID-19. Study-wide context: Both acute and convalescent COVID-19 samples were obtained from the United States, Italy and Spain. Nucleic acid was either cDNA or gDNA, and it came from T cells, B-cell-depleted T cells, or PBMCs.

Authors' analysis steps: Nucleated cell number was recorded as an estimate derived from reference gene primer amplification. The method was immunoSEQ multiplex PCR; TCRdb's version includes in-frame clones alone and lacks a portion of them. That table gives V, J and clone size, and the DNA gave D and trimming. The repertoire holds 75,000 to 80,000 clones, with 88% as singletons. V shed 5 bases, J shed 2 bases, and the junction held 15 bases outside the gene matches. CDR3 length equals 18 residues. Germline V gene lookup returns CDR1 SEHNR and CDR2 FQNEAQ (reference sequence). This chain links TRBV7-9 with TRBJ2-4; 7 nucleotides agree with TRBD2. This sequence originates from a human donor in a cohort sampled during active COVID-19. Input material: peripheral blood. Here the CDR3 DNA reads TGTGCCAGCAGCCCACCCGGACTAGACCCCTCCCCCAAAAACATTCAGTACTTC. Translation gives CASSPPGLDPSPKNIQYF.